The 14 T cell receptor beta chains listed next were all sequenced from one sample in a study of graft-versus-host responses after intestinal transplantation. The repertoire was sequenced with immunoSEQ multiplex PCR; TCRdb's copy has only in-frame clones and lacks some. Of tens of thousands of clones in the sample, over 70% were seen once. These receptors have no known antigen. The material sequenced was unstimulated CD4+ T cells sorted from spleen or lymph node cells, taken before transplant. These receptor sequences come from a human donor who was the organ donor for an intestinal transplant.

The chain uses TRBV6-5 and TRBJ1-6; 7 nucleotides match TRBD1. With 4 bases clipped from V and 10 bases from J, the junction kept 13 bases outside the gene matches. The CDR3 totals 16 residues. From germline, CDR1 is MNHEY and CDR2 SVGAGI. Here the CDR3 reads CASSLGATGKGSPLHF. CDR3 DNA: TGTGCCAGCAGTTTAGGGGCGACAGGGAAAGGCTCACCCCTCCACTTT.

The chain combines TRBV18 with TRBJ2-5; 9 bases fit TRBD1. This CDR3 comprises 16 residues. The germline gives CDR1 KGHSH, CDR2 LQKENI. Trimming cost V 0 bases and J 6 bases; bases outside gene matches: 8. CDR3 DNA sequence: TGTGCCAGCTCACCACCTATAGGGACAGGGACCCAGACCCAGTACTTC. Protein sequence: CASSPPIGTGTQTQYF.

This chain joins TRBV4-2 and TRBJ1-2; D is possibly TRBD1 (5 bases). Trimming took 4 bases from V and 7 from J, leaving 16 bases between them. Germline CDR1 is LGHNA and CDR2 is YNFKEQ. There are 14 residues in the CDR3. This CDR3 is CASSREGGVTGYTF. The CDR3 DNA is TGTGCCAGCAGCCGGGAAGGAGGGGTTACTGGCTACACCTTC.

The chain is built from TRBV19 and TRBJ1-2, with 12 bases identical to TRBD1. V trimming: 5 bases; J trimming: 4 bases; junction bases outside the gene matches: 11. Germline CDR1 LNHDA, CDR2 SQIVND (reference sequence). This CDR3 contains 17 residues. Here the CDR3 reads CASSRSRDRGRIYGYTF. The DNA for the CDR3 is TGTGCCAGTAGTCGGTCCCGGGACAGGGGGCGAATCTATGGCTACACCTTC.

The count of this clone is one. This rearrangement joins TRBV5-1 to TRBJ1-5, with 10 bases identical to TRBD1. The CDR3 extends over 23 amino acids. V was pared by 1 base and J by 1 base, with 23 bases of the junction left unmatched. Germline CDR1 reads SGHRS; CDR2 reads YFSETQ. CDR3 residues: CASSLTKGDLTGGSDRSNQPQHF. In DNA, the CDR3 is TGCGCCAGCAGCTTGACGAAAGGAGATTTGACAGGGGGCAGCGATAGGAGCAATCAGCCCCAGCATTTT.

This clone was picked up one time. The chain couples TRBV28 to TRBJ1-2; D gene uncertain. V was pared by 3 bases and J by 7 bases, with 15 bases between. Germline V lookup: CDR1 MDHEN, CDR2 SYDVKM. CDR3 length equals 14 residues. CDR3 in amino acids: CASSFRSTVRGYTF. The CDR3 DNA reads as TGTGCCAGCAGTTTTCGGAGTACGGTCCGTGGCTACACCTTC.

This chain connects TRBV2 to TRBJ1-6; D gene ambiguous. Trimming stripped 8 bases from V and 10 bases from J, with 15 bases between. Germline CDR1 SNHLY, CDR2 FYNNEI. CDR3 length equals 13 residues. CDR3 loop: CASDGGRVSPLHF. Here the CDR3 DNA reads TGTGCCAGCGACGGAGGAAGGGTCTCACCCCTCCACTTT.

This chain connects TRBV18 to TRBJ2-1, with D uncertain. CDR3 length: 14 amino acids. CDR1 is KGHSH and CDR2 is LQKENI in the germline V gene. V was pared by 4 bases and J by 6 bases, with 13 bases between. The CDR3 coding sequence is TGTGCCAGCTCACAAACCACAACGGGCAATGAGCAGTTCTTC. This sequence encodes CASSQTTTGNEQFF.

This chain uses TRBV25-1 with TRBJ1-2; 11 nucleotides match TRBD1. This CDR3 has 15 residues. V was pared by 3 bases and J by 8 bases, with 8 bases of the junction left unmatched. CDR1 and CDR2 from the germline V gene are MGHDK and SYGVNS. The CDR3: CASSDPNRDRGGYTF. The CDR3 coding sequence is TGTGCCAGCAGTGACCCAAACAGGGACAGGGGGGGCTACACCTTC.

This chain connects TRBV2 to TRBJ2-1, with 7 bases identical to TRBD2. CDR1 and CDR2 (germline): SNHLY, FYNNEI. The CDR3 sequence is 17 residues long. V was clipped by 1 base and J by 4 bases; unmatched bases: 10. CDR3 loop: CASSEGDSLAAYNEQFF. Here the CDR3 DNA reads TGTGCCAGCAGTGAAGGGGATTCCCTAGCGGCATACAATGAGCAGTTCTTC.

The rearrangement uses TRBV18 and TRBJ2-2, with TRBD2 as a possible D gene (6 bases). Trimming pared 3 bases from V and 2 bases from J, leaving 13 bases between. This CDR3 spans 16 amino acids. The germline gives CDR1 KGHSH, CDR2 LQKENI. CDR3 DNA: TGTGCCAGCTCACCTCGGGGGACGTCAAACACCGGGGAGCTGTTTTTT. Translating gives CASSPRGTSNTGELFF. Filled out from reference TRBV18 and TRBJ2-2, the complete variable domain reads NAGVMQNPRHLVRRRGQEARLRCSPMKGHSHVYWYRQLPEEGLKFMVYLQKENIIDESGMPKERFSAEFPKEGPSILRIQQVVRGDSAAYFCASSPRGTSNTGELFFGEGSRLTVL.

This clone was observed a single time. This chain uses TRBV19 with TRBJ1-5; no reliable D call. Trimming removed 6 bases from V and 0 bases from J, with 9 bases in between. Germline CDR1 is LNHDA and CDR2 is SQIVND (reference sequence). The CDR3 consists of 14 residues. The DNA of the CDR3 is TGTGCCAGTAGCCTCCAGGATAGCAATCAGCCCCAGCATTTT. Translating it yields CASSLQDSNQPQHF.

V usage is TRBV25-1 and J usage is TRBJ1-6; D uncertain. The V gene lost 4 bases and the J gene lost 0 bases, with 7 bases spanning the gap. Germline-derived CDR1 and CDR2 are MGHDK and SYGVNS. This CDR3 has 15 residues. CDR3 nucleotide sequence: TGTGCCAGCAGTGGCTTCAGCTCCTATAATTCACCCCTCCACTTT. This translates into CASSGFSSYNSPLHF.

This chain connects TRBV7-9 to TRBJ2-3, with D possibly being TRBD1 (7 bases). Trimming removed 0 bases at V and 3 bases at J, with 10 bases between. The CDR3 has 15 residues. Germline V gives CDR1 SEHNR, CDR2 FQNEAQ (reference sequence). CDR3 coding DNA: TGTGCCAGCAGCTTAGCCAGGGGGGTAACAGATACGCAGTATTTT. It specifies CASSLARGVTDTQYF.